This T cell receptor (beta chain) came from a study of CD8 T cells in ankylosing spondylitis. Points from the study as a whole: Reportedly, matched ankylosing spondylitis synovial fluid was significantly enriched for disease-linked clones. A TCR beta motif of 7 to 9 highly homologous variants seemed to mark ankylosing spondylitis blood.

V was trimmed by 0 bases and J by 3 bases, leaving 3 bases between them. The germline gives CDR1 LNHNV, CDR2 YYDKDF (reference sequence). This CDR3 has 12 residues. This clonotype was counted at least ten times. No antigen is known for it. Quantitative 5'-RACE with molecular barcodes generated TCR beta libraries. TCRdb recomputed calls from the 5' RACE reads with MiXCR, one row per CDR3 protein. The profile covers about 320,000 distinct CDR3 sequences, with roughly 11% appearing a single time and around 10% taken by the ten largest. This TCR was sampled from a female donor with ankylosing spondylitis or in good health (not recorded which). Sequencing was done on a sample of blood, either unsorted or a sorted T cell fraction (not recorded which). The rearrangement joins TRBV15 to TRBJ2-7; D is unresolved. CDR3: CATSRDGYEQYF. CDR3 DNA sequence: TGTGCCACCAGCAGAGATGGCTACGAGCAGTACTTC.